Below, one TCR beta chain is given with its context. Its antigen remains unidentified. TCRdb re-analyzed the 5' RACE reads; it lists each CDR3 protein once, without DNA. Recorded for this sample: 500,000 to 700,000 distinct CDR3 sequences. This sample was taken from a study of T cells expressing NK-cell markers. Findings of the study overall: Dominant NKG2C+ clonotype frequencies of about 1.0-7.0% of CD8+ T cells were measured in over five donors.

Per germline, CDR1 SGHAT and CDR2 FQNNGV. The length of the CDR3 is 16 residues. The chain combines TRBV11-2 with TRBJ2-6; the D call from TCRdb, TRBD1, cannot be confirmed without DNA. The sequence came from a man between 18 and 29 years old in good health. Sequencing used blood T cells: a sorted CD56 or NKG2C T cell subset, CD4+ or CD8+ T cells, or bulk PBMC T cells (not recorded which). The CDR3 region is CASSPLRGLGANVLTF.